This is a list of T cell receptor beta chains from one sample in a study of preoperative IRX-2 immunotherapy in early breast cancer. Using immunoSEQ multiplex PCR, the repertoire was profiled, and TCRdb retains in-frame clones only, with some absent. The table includes some 22,000 clones, roughly nine tenths detected once. This sample comprised tumor tissue, obtained after IRX-2 immunotherapy. These TCRs come from a human donor with breast cancer. The CDR3 runs from the conserved cysteine through the conserved F or W. The order of the fields is V gene, D gene, J gene, clone size, CDR3 DNA, CDR3 protein. D genes are given only for firm matches. Size is stated for part of the rows, as once, few or many counts, or as a class when the clone is expanded.

>TRBV7-2|NA|TRBJ1-5|NA
TGTGCCAGCAGCTTAGAGGGGTGGGGGCCCCAGCATTTT
CASSLEGWGPQHF
>TRBV14|NA|TRBJ2-2|NA
TGTGCCAGCAGCCAGTTTACGAACACCGGGGAGCTGTTTTTT
CASSQFTNTGELFF
>TRBV5-6|TRBD1|TRBJ1-1|NA
TGTGCCAGCAGCTCTGTAGTAGACAGGGGGTCTGACACTGAAGCTTTCTTT
CASSSVVDRGSDTEAFF
>TRBV14|TRBD1|TRBJ1-2|NA
TGTGCCAGCAGCCCACAGACAGGGGACTATGGCTACACCTTC
CASSPQTGDYGYTF
>TRBV2|NA|TRBJ1-1|once
TGTGCCAGCAGCCGGGACTACGACACTGAAGCTTTCTTT
CASSRDYDTEAFF
>TRBV5-4|TRBD1|TRBJ2-7|NA
TGTGCCAGCAGCTGGTCCGGGACAGGGGTTCGGGAGCAGTACTTC
CASSWSGTGVREQYF
>TRBV11-2|TRBD1|TRBJ1-4|NA
TGTGCCAGCAGCTTATGGACAGGGGGCGAAAAACTGTTTTTT
CASSLWTGGEKLFF
>TRBV5-1|NA|TRBJ1-2|NA
TGCGCCAGCAGCTTGGAGTCAGGGCTCGGTGGCTACACCTTC
CASSLESGLGGYTF
>TRBV11-2|NA|TRBJ1-1|few
TGTGCCAGCAGCTTAATAGGGTACGCGGGCACTGAAGCTTTCTTT
CASSLIGYAGTEAFF
>TRBV4-2|NA|TRBJ1-1|NA
TGTGCCAGCAGCTTGGAGGGATCGCGGTACACTGAAGCTTTCTTT
CASSLEGSRYTEAFF
>TRBV5-6|NA|TRBJ1-4|few
TGTGCCAGCAGCTTGAGTCAGATAAATGAAAAACTGTTTTTT
CASSLSQINEKLFF
>TRBV11-2|TRBD2|TRBJ2-7|NA
TGTGCCAGCAGCTCCCGACTAGCGGGAGGCCCAAATGGGCAGTACTTC
CASSSRLAGGPNGQYF
>TRBV18|NA|TRBJ2-3|NA
TGTGCCAGCTCACCACAAAGCGGCACCCAGGCAGATACGCAGTATTTT
CASSPQSGTQADTQYF
>TRBV5-4|TRBD1|TRBJ2-1|NA
TGCGCCAGCAGCTTTTCACAGGGGAACAATGAGCAGTTCTTC
CASSFSQGNNEQFF
>TRBV2|NA|TRBJ1-1|once
TGTGCCAGCAGTCCGGTCATGAACACTGAAGCTTTCTTT
CASSPVMNTEAFF
>TRBV9|NA|TRBJ2-1|NA
TGTGCCAGCAGCGAGGGACTCTCTTACAATGAGCAGTTCTTC
CASSEGLSYNEQFF
>TRBV10-3|TRBD1|TRBJ1-2|NA
TGTGCCATCAGTGAGTCTACAGGACAGGGAGGCTACACCTTC
CAISESTGQGGYTF
>TRBV5-1|NA|TRBJ2-2|NA
TGCGCCAGCAGCTGGGTCAGGGTCGGGAGCGGTAACACCGGGGAGCTGTTTTTT
CASSWVRVGSGNTGELFF
>TRBV5-6|NA|TRBJ1-1|NA
TGTGCCAGCAGCTATTTGTACGGGGCCACTGAAGCTTTCTTT
CASSYLYGATEAFF
>TRBV18|TRBD1|TRBJ2-7|NA
TGTGCCAGCTCAGTGGGACAGAGTAAGGGCCACGAGCAGTACTTC
CASSVGQSKGHEQYF
>TRBV6-1|NA|TRBJ1-1|NA
TGTGCCAGCATGAGTGGTACTGGGGGGAGCACTGAAGCTTTCTTT
CASMSGTGGSTEAFF
>TRBV9|NA|TRBJ2-7|NA
TGTGCCAGCAGCGTAGCCGACAGCCCCTACGAGCAGTACTTC
CASSVADSPYEQYF
>TRBV7-2|NA|TRBJ2-1|once
TGTGCCAGCAGCTTAGAAGTGACGAACAATGAGCAGTTCTTC
CASSLEVTNNEQFF
>TRBV28|TRBD1|TRBJ2-2|once
TGTGCCAGCAGTTTAGAGGGACAGGGGATGACCGGGGAGCTGTTTTTT
CASSLEGQGMTGELFF
>TRBV7-5|NA|TRBJ1-4|once
TGTGCCCGGAGGGGGAATGAAAAACTGTTTTTT
CARRGNEKLFF
>TRBV7-9|NA|TRBJ2-3|NA
TGTGCCAGCACCGAAACAGGAGCTAGCACAGATACGCAGTATTTT
CASTETGASTDTQYF
>TRBV6-5|NA|TRBJ2-3|NA
TGTGCCAGCAGTTCCCACTCCTGGGTCAATCCGTATTTT
CASSSHSWVNPYF
>TRBV7-2|TRBD2|TRBJ2-3|once
TGTGCCAGCGGAATCACTAGCGGGGAGGCAGATACGCAGTATTTT
CASGITSGEADTQYF
>TRBV9|NA|TRBJ1-2|NA
TGTGCCAGCAGCCCGAGTGGGGGTTCTAACTATGGCTACACCTTC
CASSPSGGSNYGYTF
>TRBV27|TRBD2|TRBJ2-1|NA
TGTGCCAGCAGTTTCCAAAAGGAGACTAGCGGGAGGTTTGAGCAGTTCTTC
CASSFQKETSGRFEQFF
>TRBV29-1|NA|TRBJ1-2|NA
TGCAGCGGCTTATCGAACTATGGCTACACCTTC
CSGLSNYGYTF
>TRBV6-5|NA|TRBJ2-7|NA
TGTGCCAGCAGTTACACCAGGGGGGCATACGAGCAGTACTTC
CASSYTRGAYEQYF
>TRBV9|NA|TRBJ2-1|NA
TGTGCCAGCACCCACGAAGTAGGGTTGTACAATGAGCAGTTCTTC
CASTHEVGLYNEQFF
>TRBV7-6|NA|TRBJ2-6|NA
TGTGCCAGCAGCTTAGAAGGGGGATTCTCTGGGGCCAACGTCCTGACTTTC
CASSLEGGFSGANVLTF
>TRBV11-2|TRBD1|TRBJ2-5|NA
TGTGCCAGCAGCTTCCAGACAGGGGGCCGGGTCCGTCAAGAGACCCAGTACTTC
CASSFQTGGRVRQETQYF
>TRBV5-1|TRBD2|TRBJ2-1|NA
TGCGCCAGCAGCTTGGGCCCACCGGGACTAGTTTTGAATGAGCAGTTCTTC
CASSLGPPGLVLNEQFF
>TRBV7-8|NA|TRBJ2-3|once
TGTGCCAGCAGCCCGGGGGCTCCCTCCACAGATACGCAGTATTTT
CASSPGAPSTDTQYF
>TRBV5-1|TRBD1|TRBJ1-5|NA
TGCGCCAGCAGCATACAGGGGGGGGAGGGTCAGCCCCAGCATTTT
CASSIQGGEGQPQHF
>TRBV28|TRBD1|TRBJ1-1|once
TGTGCCAGCATTTCACAGGGGGCAGTCGTGGCCACTGAAGCTTTCTTT
CASISQGAVVATEAFF
>TRBV7-8|NA|TRBJ1-5|NA
TGTGCCAGCGCAGGGCTCAATCAGCCCCAGCATTTT
CASAGLNQPQHF
>TRBV6-5|NA|TRBJ1-5|NA
TGTGCCAGCAGTCTTCTACAGTTTCAGCCCCAGCATTTT
CASSLLQFQPQHF
>TRBV7-2|TRBD2|TRBJ2-3|NA
TGTGCCAGCAGCTCACTAGCGTTTACGCAGTATTTT
CASSSLAFTQYF
>TRBV6-5|NA|TRBJ1-1|NA
TGTGCCAGCAGGGAGGGGGGCGCAGACACTGAAGCTTTCTTT
CASREGGADTEAFF
>TRBV29-1|TRBD1|TRBJ2-7|NA
TGCAGCGTTGCTCCGGGACAGGGGGGATACGAGCAGTACTTC
CSVAPGQGGYEQYF
>TRBV19|TRBD1|TRBJ2-7|NA
TGTGCCAGTAGTGCTCCCGCGACAGGGGTAGCCTACGAGCAGTACTTC
CASSAPATGVAYEQYF
>TRBV4-3|NA|TRBJ1-5|NA
TGCGCCAGCAGCCCTAAAGGTGATAGCAATCAGCCCCAGCATTTT
CASSPKGDSNQPQHF
>TRBV19|NA|TRBJ2-5|NA
TGTGCCAGTAGTATAGTAGTCAGCCAAGAGACCCAGTACTTC
CASSIVVSQETQYF
>TRBV15|TRBD1|TRBJ2-7|NA
TGTGCCACCAGCAGGTTGGCAGGGGGATACGAGCAGTACTTC
CATSRLAGGYEQYF
>TRBV6-5|TRBD1|TRBJ2-7|NA
TGTGCCAGCAGTTACAAGGGACAGGGGTTGTACGAGCAGTACTTC
CASSYKGQGLYEQYF